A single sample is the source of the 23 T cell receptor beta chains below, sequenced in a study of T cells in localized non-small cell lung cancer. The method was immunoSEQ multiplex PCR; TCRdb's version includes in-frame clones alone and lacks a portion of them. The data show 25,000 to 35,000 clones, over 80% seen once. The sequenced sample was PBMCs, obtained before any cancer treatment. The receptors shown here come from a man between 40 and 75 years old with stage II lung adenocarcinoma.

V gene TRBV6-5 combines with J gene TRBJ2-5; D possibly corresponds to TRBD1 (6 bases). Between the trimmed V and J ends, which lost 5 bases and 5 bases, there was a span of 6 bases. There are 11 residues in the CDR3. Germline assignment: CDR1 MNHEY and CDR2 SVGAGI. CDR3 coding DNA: TGTGCCAGCAGTAGGGGGGAGACCCAGTACTTC. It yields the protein CASSRGETQYF.

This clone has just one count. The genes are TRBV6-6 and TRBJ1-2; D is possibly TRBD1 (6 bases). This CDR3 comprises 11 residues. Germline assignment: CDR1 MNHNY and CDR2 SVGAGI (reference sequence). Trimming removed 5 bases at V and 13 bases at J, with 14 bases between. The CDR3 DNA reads TGTGCCAGCAGTGGGACAAAGTCCTCCACCTTC. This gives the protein CASSGTKSSTF.

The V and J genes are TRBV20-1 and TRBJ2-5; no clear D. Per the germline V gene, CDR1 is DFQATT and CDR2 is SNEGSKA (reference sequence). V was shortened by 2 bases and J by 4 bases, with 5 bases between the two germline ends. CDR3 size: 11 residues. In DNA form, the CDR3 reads TGCAGTGCTAGAACGCCAGAGACCCAGTACTTC. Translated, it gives CSARTPETQYF.

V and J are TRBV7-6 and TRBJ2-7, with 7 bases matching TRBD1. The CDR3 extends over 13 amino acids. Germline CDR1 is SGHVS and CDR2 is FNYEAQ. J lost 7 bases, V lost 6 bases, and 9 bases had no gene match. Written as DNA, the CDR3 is TGTGCCAGCAGTTCGAATAGGGGGCAGGAGCAGTACTTC. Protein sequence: CASSSNRGQEQYF.

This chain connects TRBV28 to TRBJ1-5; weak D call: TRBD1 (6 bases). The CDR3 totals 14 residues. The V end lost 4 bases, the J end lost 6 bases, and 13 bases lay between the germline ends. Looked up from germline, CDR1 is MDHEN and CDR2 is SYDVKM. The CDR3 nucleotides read TGTGCCAGCAGTTCCCCGACAGGATTTCAGCCCCAGCATTTT. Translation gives CASSSPTGFQPQHF.

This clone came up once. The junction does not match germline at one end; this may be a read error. CDR3 sequence (DNA): TGTGCCAGCAGCTTCGGACAGGGAAGAGAGGCCCAGTACTTC. Translation gives CASSFGQGREAQYF. V gene TRBV5-4 combines with J gene TRBJ2-5; 8 positions agree with TRBD1. Germline V gene lookup returns CDR1 SGHNT and CDR2 YYREEE (reference sequence). The CDR3 runs to 14 residues.

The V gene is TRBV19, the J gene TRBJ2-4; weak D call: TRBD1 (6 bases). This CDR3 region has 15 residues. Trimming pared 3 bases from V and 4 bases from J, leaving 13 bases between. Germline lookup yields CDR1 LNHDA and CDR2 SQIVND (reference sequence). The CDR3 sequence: CASSIRGFEKNIQYF. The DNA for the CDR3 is TGTGCCAGTAGTATCAGGGGTTTTGAAAAAAACATTCAGTACTTC.

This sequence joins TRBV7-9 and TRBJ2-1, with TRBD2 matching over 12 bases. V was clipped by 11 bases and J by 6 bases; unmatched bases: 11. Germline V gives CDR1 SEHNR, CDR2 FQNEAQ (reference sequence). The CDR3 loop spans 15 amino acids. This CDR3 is CAVLAGGPIRNEQFF. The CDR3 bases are TGTGCCGTTCTAGCGGGAGGGCCAATACGCAATGAGCAGTTCTTC.

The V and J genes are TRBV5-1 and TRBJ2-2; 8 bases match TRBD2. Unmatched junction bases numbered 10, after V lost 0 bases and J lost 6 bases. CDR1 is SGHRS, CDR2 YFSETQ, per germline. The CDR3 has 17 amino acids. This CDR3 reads CASSLGPRSGGPGELFF. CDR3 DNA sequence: TGCGCCAGCAGCTTGGGTCCACGGAGCGGGGGCCCCGGGGAGCTGTTTTTT.

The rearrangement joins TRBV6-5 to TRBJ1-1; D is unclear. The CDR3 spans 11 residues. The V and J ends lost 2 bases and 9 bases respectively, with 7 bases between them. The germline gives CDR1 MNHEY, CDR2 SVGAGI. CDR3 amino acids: CASSYGFQAFF. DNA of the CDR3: TGTGCCAGCAGTTACGGGTTCCAAGCTTTCTTT.

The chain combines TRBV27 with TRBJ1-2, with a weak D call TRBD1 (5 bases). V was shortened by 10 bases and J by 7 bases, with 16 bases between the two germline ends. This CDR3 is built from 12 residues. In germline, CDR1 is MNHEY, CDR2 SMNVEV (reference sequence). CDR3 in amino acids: CATQGRGFGYTF. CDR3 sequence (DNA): TGTGCCACCCAAGGGAGGGGTTTTGGCTACACCTTC.

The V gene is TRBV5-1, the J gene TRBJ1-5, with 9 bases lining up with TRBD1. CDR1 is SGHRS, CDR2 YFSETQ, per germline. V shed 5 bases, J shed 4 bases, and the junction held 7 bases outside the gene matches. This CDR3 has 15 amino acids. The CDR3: CASRAGQGGNQPQHF. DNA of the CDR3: TGCGCCAGCAGGGCGGGACAGGGAGGAAATCAGCCCCAGCATTTT.

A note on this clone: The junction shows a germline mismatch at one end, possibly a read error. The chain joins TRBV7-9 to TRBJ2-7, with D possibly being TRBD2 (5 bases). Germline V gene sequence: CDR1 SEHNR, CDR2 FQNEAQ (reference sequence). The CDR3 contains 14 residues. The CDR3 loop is CASTKTVSEGERYF. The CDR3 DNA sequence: TGTGCCAGCACCAAGACGGTATCCGAGGGCGAGCGGTACTTC. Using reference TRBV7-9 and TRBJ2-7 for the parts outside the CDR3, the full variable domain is DTGVSQNPRHKITKRGQNVTFRCDPISEHNRLYWYRQTLGQGPEFLTYFQNEAQLEKSRLLSDRFSAERPKGSFSTLEIQRTEQGDSAMYLCASTKTVSEGERYFGPGTRLTVT.

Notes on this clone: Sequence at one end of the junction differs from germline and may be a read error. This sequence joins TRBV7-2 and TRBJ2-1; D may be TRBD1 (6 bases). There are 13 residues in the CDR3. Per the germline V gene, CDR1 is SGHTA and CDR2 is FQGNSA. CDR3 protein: CASSLSQGQLWIF. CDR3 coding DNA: TGTGCCAGCAGCTTAAGCCAGGGACAACTTTGGATCTTC.

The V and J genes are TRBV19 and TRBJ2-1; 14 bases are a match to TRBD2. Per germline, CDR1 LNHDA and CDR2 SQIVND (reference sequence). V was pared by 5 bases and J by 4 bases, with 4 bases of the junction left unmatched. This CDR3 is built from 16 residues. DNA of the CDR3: TGTGCCAGTAGTGGGAGACTAGCGGGAGGGTACAATGAGCAGTTCTTC. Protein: CASSGRLAGGYNEQFF. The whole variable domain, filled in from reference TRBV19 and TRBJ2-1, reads DGGITQSPKYLFRKEGQNVTLSCEQNLNHDAMYWYRQDPGQGLRLIYYSQIVNDFQKGDIAEGYSVSREKKESFPLTVTSAQKNPTAFYLCASSGRLAGGYNEQFFGPGTRLTVL.

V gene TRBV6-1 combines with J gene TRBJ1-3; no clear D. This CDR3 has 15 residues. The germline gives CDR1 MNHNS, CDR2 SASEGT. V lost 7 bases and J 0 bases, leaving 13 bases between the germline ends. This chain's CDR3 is CASTSLPRSGNTIYF. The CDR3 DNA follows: TGTGCCAGCACCTCTCTCCCTCGCTCTGGAAACACCATATATTTT.

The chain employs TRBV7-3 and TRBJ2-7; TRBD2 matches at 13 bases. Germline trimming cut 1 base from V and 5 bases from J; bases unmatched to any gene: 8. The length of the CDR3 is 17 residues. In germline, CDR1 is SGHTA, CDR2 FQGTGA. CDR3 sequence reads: CASSLSLGLAGADEQYF. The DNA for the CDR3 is TGTGCCAGCAGCTTAAGTCTAGGACTAGCGGGAGCGGACGAGCAGTACTTC.

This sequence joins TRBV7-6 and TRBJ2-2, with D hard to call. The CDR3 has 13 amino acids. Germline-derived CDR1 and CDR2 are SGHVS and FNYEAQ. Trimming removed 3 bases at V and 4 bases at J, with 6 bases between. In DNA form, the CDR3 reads TGTGCCAGCAGCTTTGGGCTCACCGGGGAGCTGTTTTTT. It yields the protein CASSFGLTGELFF.

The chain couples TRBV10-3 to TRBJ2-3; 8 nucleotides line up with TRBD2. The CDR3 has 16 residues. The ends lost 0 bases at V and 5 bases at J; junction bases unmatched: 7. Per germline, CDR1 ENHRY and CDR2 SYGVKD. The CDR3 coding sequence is TGTGCCATCAGTGAGTCCCTATCGGGAGGGCAAGATACGCAGTATTTT. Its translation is CAISESLSGGQDTQYF.

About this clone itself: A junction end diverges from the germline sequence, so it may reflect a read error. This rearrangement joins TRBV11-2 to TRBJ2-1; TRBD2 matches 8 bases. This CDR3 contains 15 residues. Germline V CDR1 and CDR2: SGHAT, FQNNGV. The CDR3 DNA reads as TGTGCCAGCAGCGTGGGACTAGTCTCCTCCAATGAGCAGTTCTTC. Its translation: CASSVGLVSSNEQFF.

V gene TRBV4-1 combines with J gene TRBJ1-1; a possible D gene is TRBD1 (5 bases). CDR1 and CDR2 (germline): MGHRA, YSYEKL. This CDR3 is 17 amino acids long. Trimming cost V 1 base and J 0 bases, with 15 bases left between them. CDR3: CASSQGYAGIMNTEAFF. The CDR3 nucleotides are TGCGCCAGCAGCCAAGGGTACGCAGGGATTATGAACACTGAAGCTTTCTTT.

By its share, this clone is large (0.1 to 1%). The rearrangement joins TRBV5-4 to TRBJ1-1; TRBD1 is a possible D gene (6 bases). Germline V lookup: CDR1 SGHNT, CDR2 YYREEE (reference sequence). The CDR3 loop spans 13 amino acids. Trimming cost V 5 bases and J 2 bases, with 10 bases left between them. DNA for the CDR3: TGTGCCAGCAGTCACAGGGTAAACACTGAAGCTTTCTTT. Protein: CASSHRVNTEAFF.

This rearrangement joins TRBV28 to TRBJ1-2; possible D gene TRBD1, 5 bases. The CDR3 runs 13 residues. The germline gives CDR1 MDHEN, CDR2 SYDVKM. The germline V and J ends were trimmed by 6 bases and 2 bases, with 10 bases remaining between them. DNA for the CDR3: TGTGCCAGCAGGACTGGGGGGAACTATGGCTACACCTTC. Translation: CASRTGGNYGYTF.